Listed here are 29 T cell receptor beta chains from one sample, sequenced in a study of OX40 agonist ivuxolimab in advanced cancers. Clones were read by immunoSEQ multiplex PCR, and TCRdb kept only the in-frame ones, dropping some. The sample includes tens of thousands of clones, 81% of them seen just once. Specimen: CD4+ or CD8+ T cells sorted from blood, collected in a trial of the OX40 agonist ivuxolimab. The receptors come from an adult with an advanced solid tumor such as melanoma, head and neck, liver or kidney cancer.

V usage is TRBV4-3 and J usage is TRBJ2-5; possible D gene TRBD1, 5 bases. The DNA end is more similar to TRBJ2-7, so the J call may be wrong. Germline values: CDR1 LGHNA, CDR2 YSLEER. CDR3 length: 13 amino acids. The CDR3 DNA reads as TGCGCCAGCAGCCAAGAAAGGGGCTACGAGCAGTACTTC. This translates into CASSQERGYEQYF.

The rearrangement uses TRBV21-1 and TRBJ2-2; TRBD2, the table's D call, lacks a check against the DNA. TRBV21-1 is classified as a pseudogene. The CDR3 runs 18 residues. CDR3 bases: TGTGCCAGCAGCCGATTTTCCGGTAGCGGAGGGAACACCGGGGAGCTGTTTTTT. It is translated as CASSRFSGSGGNTGELFF.

This chain uses TRBV21-1 with TRBJ1-2. TRBV21-1 is noted as a pseudogene. The CDR3 contains 15 residues. CDR3 nucleotide sequence: TGTGCCAGCAGCAAACCCTCGGGGGCGGGCTATGGCTACACCTTC. Protein: CASSKPSGAGYGYTF.

The CDR3 DNA is TGTGCCAGCAGTTACGGGACGGCTAGGATCACCGGGGAGCTGTTTTTT. Its translation: CASSYGTARITGELFF. This chain links TRBV6-6 with TRBJ2-2; D tentatively fits TRBD1 or TRBD2 (5 bases each). Germline V CDR1 and CDR2: MNHNY, SVGAGI (reference sequence). V was cut by 2 bases and J by 4 bases, with 14 bases left in between. The CDR3 covers 16 residues.

The chain is built from TRBV7-3 and TRBJ1-1, with D unclear. The CDR3 covers 13 residues. Germline-derived CDR1 and CDR2 are SGHTA and FQGTGA. V shed 5 bases and J shed 4 bases, with 11 bases lying between them. The CDR3 is CASSIGWGTEAFF. CDR3 DNA: TGTGCCAGCAGCATAGGGTGGGGCACTGAAGCTTTCTTT.

This chain joins TRBV2 and TRBJ2-5; D unclear. V was shortened by 4 bases and J by 3 bases, with 12 bases between the two germline ends. CDR1 and CDR2 (germline): SNHLY, FYNNEI. The CDR3 has 14 residues. DNA for the CDR3: TGTGCCAGCAGTGCGGGCTTTTCAGAAGAGACCCAGTACTTC. Amino acid sequence: CASSAGFSEETQYF. The variable domain in full, completed from reference TRBV2 and TRBJ2-5, reads EPEVTQTPSHQVTQMGQEVILRCVPISNHLYFYWYRQILGQKVEFLVSFYNNEISEKSEIFDDQFSVERPDGSNFTLKIRSTKLEDSAMYFCASSAGFSEETQYFGPGTRLLVL.

The chain recombines TRBV4-1 with TRBJ2-3; TRBD2 agrees at 9 bases. Germline assignment: CDR1 MGHRA and CDR2 YSYEKL. Trimming removed 0 bases from V and 0 bases from J; junction bases left unmatched: 4. The CDR3 is made up of 17 amino acids. The CDR3, as DNA: TGCGCCAGCAGCCAAGATGCGGGACTAGCTAGCACAGATACGCAGTATTTT. Its translation: CASSQDAGLASTDTQYF.

The chain has TRBV5-1 and TRBJ1-5, with D possibly TRBD1 on 5 matching bases. V shed 0 bases and J shed 0 bases, with 13 bases lying between them. The CDR3 length is 17 residues. The germline V gene encodes CDR1 SGHRS and CDR2 YFSETQ. Here the CDR3 reads CASSLGGGGFSNQPQHF. In DNA, the CDR3 is TGCGCCAGCAGCTTGGGAGGCGGGGGGTTTAGCAATCAGCCCCAGCATTTT.

This sequence joins TRBV4-2 and TRBJ2-1; the match to TRBD2 covers 13 bases. This CDR3 is 18 amino acids long. CDR1 LGHNA and CDR2 YNFKEQ come from the germline V gene. The junction had 6 bases not matched to a gene; V was cut back by 0 bases and J by 4 bases. The CDR3 DNA is TGTGCCAGCAGCCAAGATGTCGGGACTAGCGGGATTTACAATGAGCAGTTCTTC. Translation: CASSQDVGTSGIYNEQFF.

DNA of the CDR3: TGTGCCAGTAGCATGGGACAGGGACGGACTGAAGCTTTCTTT. This translates into CASSMGQGRTEAFF. The chain links TRBV19 to TRBJ1-1, with 9 nucleotides matching TRBD1. This CDR3 comprises 14 residues. CDR1 is LNHDA, CDR2 SQIVND, per germline (reference sequence). V was clipped by 6 bases and J by 5 bases; unmatched bases: 7.

The gene calls are TRBV18 and TRBJ2-5; D gene uncertain. The V gene lost 3 bases and the J gene lost 5 bases, with 10 bases spanning the gap. The CDR3 is made up of 13 amino acids. CDR1 KGHSH and CDR2 LQKENI come from the germline V gene. The CDR3 protein is CASSPIDSETQYF. The CDR3 DNA follows: TGTGCCAGCTCACCTATCGACTCGGAGACCCAGTACTTC. Using reference TRBV18 and TRBJ2-5 for the parts outside the CDR3, the full variable domain is NAGVMQNPRHLVRRRGQEARLRCSPMKGHSHVYWYRQLPEEGLKFMVYLQKENIIDESGMPKERFSAEFPKEGPSILRIQQVVRGDSAAYFCASSPIDSETQYFGPGTRLLVL.

The V and J genes are TRBV5-4 and TRBJ2-3; TRBD1 aligns across 9 bases. With V trimmed by 4 bases and J by 4 bases, 4 bases remained unmatched. The CDR3 length is 14 residues. CDR1 and CDR2 (germline): SGHNT, YYREEE (reference sequence). The CDR3 protein is CASSRQGGPDTQYF. The CDR3 DNA follows: TGTGCCAGCAGCCGACAGGGGGGTCCAGATACGCAGTATTTT.

This clone appeared a few times. The chain uses TRBV7-2 and TRBJ1-4; D not resolved. The CDR3 totals 13 residues. The germline CDR1 and CDR2 sequences are SGHTA and FQGNSA. The V end was cut by 5 bases, the J end by 11 bases, with 15 bases between. The CDR3 DNA reads as TGTGCCAGCAGCCCCTCCCCCCGAGGGAAACTGTTTTTT. Protein sequence: CASSPSPRGKLFF.

The genes are TRBV13 and TRBJ1-2, with D perhaps TRBD1 (6 bases). The germline V and J ends were trimmed by 6 bases and 8 bases, with 22 bases remaining between them. Germline values: CDR1 PRHDT, CDR2 FYEKMQ (reference sequence). The CDR3 is made up of 15 amino acids. This chain's CDR3 is CASRAPSSGGGGYTF. CDR3 DNA: TGTGCCAGCAGAGCACCCTCGTCGGGGGGCGGCGGCTACACCTTC.

The chain is built from TRBV7-5 and TRBJ1-5; no check of the table's D call, TRBD1, against the DNA was made. TRBV7-5 is a pseudogene. The CDR3 covers 17 residues. CDR3 amino acids: CARSLQGSGASNQPQHF. The CDR3 region has the DNA TGTGCCAGAAGCTTACAGGGGTCAGGGGCTAGCAATCAGCCCCAGCATTTT.

This sequence joins TRBV19 and TRBJ1-5; TRBD1 might be the D (6 bases). Trimming cost V 3 bases and J 6 bases, with 9 bases left between them. The CDR3 is 13 residues long. The germline CDR1 and CDR2 sequences are LNHDA and SQIVND (reference sequence). CDR3 in DNA: TGTGCCAGTAGTATCACAGGGAGTCAGCCCCAGCATTTT. Its translation: CASSITGSQPQHF.

The chain uses TRBV5-1 and TRBJ2-5, with no clear D. The assigned J gene may be wrong: the sequence end matches TRBJ2-7 better. The CDR3 covers 11 residues. In germline, CDR1 is SGHRS, CDR2 YFSETQ. The CDR3 bases are TGCGCCAGCAGCTTGAACTACGAGCAGTACTTC. It is translated as CASSLNYEQYF.

J is TRBJ2-7 and V is TRBV11-3; TRBD2 matches at 8 bases. This CDR3 has 13 amino acids. Germline loops: CDR1 SGHNT, CDR2 YENEEA. V trimming: 6 bases; J trimming: 5 bases; junction bases outside the gene matches: 6. CDR3 in amino acids: CASSGTRRHEQYF. CDR3 bases: TGTGCCAGCAGTGGGACTAGACGCCACGAGCAGTACTTC.

This clone was observed a single time. The chain is built from TRBV9 and TRBJ1-1; TRBD1 is a possible D gene (6 bases). Trimming stripped 3 bases from V and 5 bases from J, with 17 bases between. CDR3 length: 15 residues. The V gene's germline CDR1 is SGDLS and CDR2 YYNGEE. In DNA form, the CDR3 reads TGTGCCAGCAGCGCCCAAACAGGGACCGCTACTGAAGCTTTCTTT. The encoded protein is CASSAQTGTATEAFF.

There are a few counts of this clone. The rearrangement uses TRBV11-2 and TRBJ2-1; 8 bases line up with TRBD2. Germline-derived CDR1 and CDR2 are SGHAT and FQNNGV. With 6 bases clipped from V and 9 bases from J, the junction kept 13 bases outside the gene matches. CDR3 length: 15 amino acids. For the CDR3, the DNA is TGTGCCAGCAGACGTCCCGGGACTAGGCACGTTGAGCAGTTCTTC. Protein: CASRRPGTRHVEQFF.

The rearrangement joins TRBV7-3 to TRBJ2-1, with 14 nucleotides matching TRBD2. Trimming removed 5 bases from V and 6 bases from J; junction bases left unmatched: 3. The CDR3 spans 15 residues. CDR1 SGHTA and CDR2 FQGTGA come from the germline V gene. DNA of the CDR3: TGTGCCAGCAGCCTGGGACTAGCGGGAGTCAATGAGCAGTTCTTC. Its translation is CASSLGLAGVNEQFF.

The rearrangement joins TRBV6-1 to TRBJ1-2; a possible D gene is TRBD1 (5 bases). The CDR3 extends over 13 amino acids. V was shortened by 1 base and J by 8 bases, with 11 bases between the two germline ends. CDR1 is MNHNS and CDR2 is SASEGT in the germline V gene. Written as DNA, the CDR3 is TGTGCCAGCAGTGAAGTCCGGGGGGACGGCTACACCTTC. Its translation is CASSEVRGDGYTF.

This chain joins TRBV25-1 and TRBJ2-1; maybe TRBD2 (7 bases). The CDR3 is 14 amino acids. Germline V gene sequence: CDR1 MGHDK, CDR2 SYGVNS. Trimming removed 5 bases from V and 8 bases from J, with 16 bases in between. CDR3 nucleotides: TGTGCCAGCAGTCAGGCGGGGGCCGGGGATGAGCAGTTCTTC. It codes for CASSQAGAGDEQFF.

The chain employs TRBV4-3 and TRBJ1-2; a weak D match, TRBD1 (5 bases). This CDR3 has 15 residues. Germline values: CDR1 LGHNA, CDR2 YSLEER. V shed 0 bases and J shed 1 base, with 9 bases lying between them. This CDR3 is CASSQDRGNNYGYTF. The CDR3 DNA reads as TGCGCCAGCAGCCAAGATAGGGGAAATAACTATGGCTACACCTTC.

The CDR3 loop reads CASRRDRNTEAFF. In nucleotides, the CDR3 is TGTGCCAGCAGGCGGGACAGGAACACTGAAGCTTTCTTT. V gene TRBV2 combines with J gene TRBJ1-1; 7 bases match TRBD1. Germline V lookup: CDR1 SNHLY, CDR2 FYNNEI. The CDR3 is made up of 13 amino acids. The J segment lost 1 base and the V segment lost 6 bases, leaving 2 bases of the junction unmatched.

The V gene is TRBV6-1, the J gene TRBJ2-7; 10 bases map to TRBD2. The V and J ends lost 1 base and 4 bases, in that order; junction bases with no gene match: 4. The length of the CDR3 is 15 residues. Germline values: CDR1 MNHNS, CDR2 SASEGT. CDR3 coding DNA: TGTGCCAGCAGTGAAGAGGCTAGCGGGAGTTACGAGCAGTACTTC. Its translation is CASSEEASGSYEQYF.

The gene calls are TRBV29-1 and TRBJ2-7; D is undetermined. The germline V gene has CDR1 SQVTM and CDR2 ANQGSEA. CDR3 length: 12 amino acids. With 0 bases removed from V and 3 bases from J, the gap between germline ends came to 6 bases. As DNA, the CDR3 is TGCAGCGTTGAAGAACCCCTCTACGAGCAGTACTTC. It translates to CSVEEPLYEQYF.

CDR3 amino acids: CASSQEVGNIQYF. The CDR3 coding sequence is TGTGCCAGCAGCCAAGAGGTAGGAAACATTCAGTACTTC. The rearrangement uses TRBV4-2 and TRBJ2-4; no clear D. CDR1 LGHNA and CDR2 YNFKEQ come from the germline V gene. V was cut by 0 bases and J by 6 bases, with 6 bases left in between. The CDR3 loop spans 13 amino acids.

This rearrangement joins TRBV5-4 to TRBJ1-1; tentatively, D is TRBD1 (5 bases). The CDR3 is 13 amino acids. Germline V gives CDR1 SGHNT, CDR2 YYREEE (reference sequence). V was shortened by 4 bases and J by 9 bases, with 16 bases between the two germline ends. CDR3 coding DNA: TGTGCCAGCAGCATTGATCGGGACGGGCAAGCTTTCTTT. It translates to CASSIDRDGQAFF. Supplemented by reference TRBV5-4 and TRBJ1-1, the full variable domain reads ETGVTQSPTHLIKTRGQQVTLRCSSQSGHNTVSWYQQALGQGPQFIFQYYREEENGRGNFPPRFSGLQFPNYSSELNVNALELDDSALYLCASSIDRDGQAFFGQGTRLTVV.